This T cell receptor beta chain was found in a study of regulatory T cells (dated by TCRdb to 2016 to 2018). In terms of the full investigation: T-cell receptor beta repertoires of sorted regulatory, conventional CD4+ and CD8+ T cells were compared between CD3G-deficient patients and healthy controls. What the research found in general, with its limitations: Enrichment for hydrophobic residues at CDR3 positions 6 and 7 was found in conventional CD4+ T cells from CD3G-deficient patients, suggesting more self-reactive specificities. Patient repertoires showed restricted unique TRB V-J pairs and skewed V and J gene usage, most marked in regulatory T cells.

From its cysteine to its phenylalanine, the CDR3 spans 15 amino acids. Only CDR3 DNA remains: 45 bases, in frame from the first base. The germline V gene encodes CDR1 MDHEN and CDR2 SYDVKM. Deletion took 3 bases off V and 4 bases off J, with a span of 13 bases between the germline ends. For the multiplex PCR, 52 forward TRBV primers and 13 reverse TRBJ primers were used, and amplification bias was corrected with both assay-based and computational methods. Within the immunoSEQ assay, multiplex PCR amplified rearranged TRB loci from genomic DNA. Sequencing of the TRB amplicons was done on an Illumina HiSeq platform. The published analysis was carried out like this. Raw sequences were error-filtered and aligned to reference gene sequences by custom algorithms, then analyzed with the immunoSEQ online tools. The frequencies of productive and nonproductive TRB rearrangements were evaluated among unique sequences as well as among total sequences. Assessment of potential self-reactivity relied on the hydrophobicity of positions 6 and 7 in the TRB CDR3, along with their amino acid composition. For group comparisons, t tests, Mann-Whitney tests or two-way ANOVA were performed in Prism software. TCRdb took this table from immuneACCESS and kept in-frame rearrangements with V and J called. Such tables lack part of the clones; where checked against another copy, unresolved V genes explain under half of the gap, and the rest is unexplained. V and J calls and clone size come straight from that table; D and trimming were deduced from the DNA. A total of over 35,000 clones appear in this sample, about nine tenths of them only once. The leading ten clones occupy about 2.5% of the sample.

All CD3G-deficient patients had evidence of autoimmunity, which was more severe in two of the patients. Patients ranged from 2 to 39 years of age at testing and had reduced naive and increased memory CD4+ and CD8+ T-cell proportions. CD4+ cells were FACS-sorted into CD25-high CD127-low regulatory T cells and CD25-low CD127-high conventional CD4+ T cells. The patient group comprised about 6 individuals with CD3G deficiency. Patient samples and clinical data came from an international physician network spanning the United States, Europe and Asia. Peripheral blood mononuclear cells were isolated by Ficoll density separation. Turning to this clone: Its binding antigen is unknown. No per-base quality is available; no much larger clone lies one base away.

This receptor was taken from a person aged 18 to 30 with CD3G deficiency. This chain is built from TRBV28 and TRBJ1-5, with no confident D gene call. The sample taken for sequencing was conventional CD4+ T cells sorted from blood. The DNA reads TGTGCCAGCAGTTTTACTAGGAAAGGGAATCAGCCCCAGCATTTT. This sequence encodes CASSFTRKGNQPQHF.